Below are 6 T cell receptor beta chains sequenced from a single sample in a study of long-term antiretroviral therapy in people with HIV. Assay version v3.0 of immunoSEQ was used, and it was run at survey level. Here immunoSEQ multiplex PCR was the method, and the copy in TCRdb shows in-frame clones only, minus some. The profile covers roughly 11,000 clones, with about three quarters appearing a single time and about an eighth taken by the ten largest. The sequencing here drew on unsorted PBMCs, taken 3.1 years before starting antiretroviral therapy. All receptors derive from a man between 40 and 49 years old with HIV.

The V and J genes are TRBV27 and TRBJ2-7; 14 nucleotides align to TRBD2. This CDR3 comprises 18 residues. V trimming: 0 bases; J trimming: 1 base; junction bases outside the gene matches: 5. Germline lookup yields CDR1 MNHEY and CDR2 SMNVEV (reference sequence). The CDR3 here is CASSLSWTSGRSSYEQYF. For the CDR3, the DNA is TGTGCCAGCAGTTTATCCTGGACTAGCGGGAGGTCTTCCTACGAGCAGTACTTC.

V is TRBV2 and J is TRBJ2-7; D is unclear. Per germline, CDR1 SNHLY and CDR2 FYNNEI. The CDR3 has 15 amino acids. V dropped 3 bases and J dropped 4 bases, with 16 bases sitting between them. The CDR3 sequence: CASSERHKWLYEQYF. In DNA form, the CDR3 reads TGTGCCAGCAGTGAGAGACATAAATGGCTTTACGAGCAGTACTTC.

The genes are TRBV12-5 and TRBJ2-1, with D possibly matching TRBD2 (6 bases). The CDR3 loop spans 15 amino acids. Germline CDR1 is LGHNT and CDR2 is FRNRAP. V gave up 3 bases and J gave up 0 bases, with 9 bases separating them. The CDR3 bases are TGTGCTAGTGGTTTCGGGGACTCCTCCTACAATGAGCAGTTCTTC. It yields the protein CASGFGDSSYNEQFF.

The V and J genes are TRBV18 and TRBJ2-1; D is ambiguous. V gave up 3 bases and J gave up 9 bases, with 15 bases separating them. Per the germline V gene, CDR1 is KGHSH and CDR2 is LQKENI. CDR3 length: 14 amino acids. As DNA, the CDR3 is TGTGCCAGCTCACCCCAGCCCCCATTGGGTGAGCAGTTCTTC. Amino acids: CASSPQPPLGEQFF.

The chain uses TRBV7-3 and TRBJ2-1, with a tentative D call TRBD1 (5 bases). From germline, CDR1 is SGHTA and CDR2 FQGTGA. V was cut by 5 bases and J by 10 bases, with 18 bases left in between. The CDR3 covers 14 residues. For the CDR3, the DNA is TGTGCCAGCAGCCCCAACCTCGACAGCCCGGAGCAGTTCTTC. This gives the protein CASSPNLDSPEQFF.

This rearrangement joins TRBV30 to TRBJ2-7; 9 positions agree with TRBD1. V shed 4 bases and J 3 bases; nucleotides not matched to a gene: 7. This CDR3 is 14 amino acids long. Germline CDR1 GTSNPN, CDR2 SVGIG (reference sequence). CDR3 sequence (DNA): TGTGCCTGGAACACCGGGACAGGGCACTACGAGCAGTACTTC. It translates to CAWNTGTGHYEQYF.